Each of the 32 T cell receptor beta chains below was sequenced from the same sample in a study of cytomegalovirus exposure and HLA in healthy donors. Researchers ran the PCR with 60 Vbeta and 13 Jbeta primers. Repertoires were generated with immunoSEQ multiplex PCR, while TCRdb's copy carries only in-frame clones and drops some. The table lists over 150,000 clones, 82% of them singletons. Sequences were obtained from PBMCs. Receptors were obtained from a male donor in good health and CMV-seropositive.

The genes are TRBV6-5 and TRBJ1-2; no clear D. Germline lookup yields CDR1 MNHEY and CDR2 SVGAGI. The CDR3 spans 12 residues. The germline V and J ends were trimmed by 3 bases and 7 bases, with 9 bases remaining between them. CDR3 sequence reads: CASSYYGSGYTF. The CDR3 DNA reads TGTGCCAGCAGTTATTATGGCAGTGGCTACACCTTC.

The DNA for the CDR3 is TGTGCCAGCTCATTATTGGGCAGTGGCCCTGGAAACACCATATATTTT. Its translation is CASSLLGSGPGNTIYF. The chain combines TRBV18 with TRBJ1-3; D remains ambiguous. The CDR3 totals 16 residues. Germline V gives CDR1 KGHSH, CDR2 LQKENI. Trimming cost V 5 bases and J 2 bases, with 16 bases left between them.

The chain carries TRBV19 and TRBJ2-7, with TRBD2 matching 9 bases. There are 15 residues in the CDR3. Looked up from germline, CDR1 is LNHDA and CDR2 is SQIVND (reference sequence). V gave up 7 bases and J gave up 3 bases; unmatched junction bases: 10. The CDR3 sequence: CASNSGTSLDYEQYF. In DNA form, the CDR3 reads TGTGCCAGTAATTCCGGGACTAGCCTCGACTACGAGCAGTACTTC.

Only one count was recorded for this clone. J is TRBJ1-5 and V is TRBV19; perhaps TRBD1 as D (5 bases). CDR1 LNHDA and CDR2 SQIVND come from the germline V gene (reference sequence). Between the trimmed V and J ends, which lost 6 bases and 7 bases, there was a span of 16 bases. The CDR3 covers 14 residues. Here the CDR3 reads CASSLRGGYQPQHF. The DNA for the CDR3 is TGTGCCAGTAGCCTTCGGGGGGGGTACCAGCCCCAGCATTTT.

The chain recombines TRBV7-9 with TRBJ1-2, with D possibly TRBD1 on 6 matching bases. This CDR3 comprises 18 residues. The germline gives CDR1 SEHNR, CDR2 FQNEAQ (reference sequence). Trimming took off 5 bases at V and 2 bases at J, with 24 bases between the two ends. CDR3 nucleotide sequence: TGTGCCAGCAGCCCGCGACCGGGGACACCTGGATCGAACTATGGCTACACCTTC. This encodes CASSPRPGTPGSNYGYTF.

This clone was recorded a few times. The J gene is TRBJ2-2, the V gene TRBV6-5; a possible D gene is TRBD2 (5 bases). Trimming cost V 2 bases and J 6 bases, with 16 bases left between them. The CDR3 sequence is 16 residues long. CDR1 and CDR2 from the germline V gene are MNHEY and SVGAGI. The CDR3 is CASSYTHPRVPGELFF. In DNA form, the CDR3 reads TGTGCCAGCAGTTACACTCACCCGAGGGTTCCCGGGGAGCTGTTTTTT.

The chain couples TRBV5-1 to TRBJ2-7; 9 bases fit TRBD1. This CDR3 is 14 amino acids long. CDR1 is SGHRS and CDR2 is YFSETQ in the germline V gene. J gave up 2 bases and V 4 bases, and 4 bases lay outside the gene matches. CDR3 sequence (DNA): TGCGCCAGCAGCCCTAGGGACAGGGCCTACGAGCAGTACTTC. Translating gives CASSPRDRAYEQYF.

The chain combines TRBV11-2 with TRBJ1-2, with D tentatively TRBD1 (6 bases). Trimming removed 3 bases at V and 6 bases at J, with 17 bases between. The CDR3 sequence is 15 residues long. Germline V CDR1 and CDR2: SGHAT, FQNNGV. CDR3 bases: TGTGCCAGCAGCTTGTATCTTGGGGGCGTGGATGGCTACACCTTC. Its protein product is CASSLYLGGVDGYTF.

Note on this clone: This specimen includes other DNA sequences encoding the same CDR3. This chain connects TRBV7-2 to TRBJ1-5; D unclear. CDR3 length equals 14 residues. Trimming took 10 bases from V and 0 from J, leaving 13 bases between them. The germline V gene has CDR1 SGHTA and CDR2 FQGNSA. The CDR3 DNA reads TGTGCCACCAACGAGGGCTATAGCAATCAGCCCCAGCATTTT. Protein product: CATNEGYSNQPQHF.

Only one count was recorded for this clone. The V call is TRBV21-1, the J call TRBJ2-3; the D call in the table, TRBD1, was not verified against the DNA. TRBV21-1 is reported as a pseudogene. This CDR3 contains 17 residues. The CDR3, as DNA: TGTGCCAGCAGCAACGAATTCGACAGGGGTATCGGAGATACGCAGTATTTT. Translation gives CASSNEFDRGIGDTQYF.

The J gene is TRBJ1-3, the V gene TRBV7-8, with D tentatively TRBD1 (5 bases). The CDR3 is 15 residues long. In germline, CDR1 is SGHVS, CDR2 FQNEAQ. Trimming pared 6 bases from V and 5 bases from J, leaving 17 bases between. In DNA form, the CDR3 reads TGTGCCAGCAGTCTTGCGGGGGATAGGCGAAACACCATATATTTT. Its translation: CASSLAGDRRNTIYF.

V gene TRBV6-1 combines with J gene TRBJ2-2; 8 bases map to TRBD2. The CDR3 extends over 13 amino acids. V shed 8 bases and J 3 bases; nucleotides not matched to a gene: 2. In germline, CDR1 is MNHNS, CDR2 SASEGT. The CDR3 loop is CASGTSYTGELFF. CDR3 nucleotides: TGTGCCAGCGGGACTAGTTACACCGGGGAGCTGTTTTTT.

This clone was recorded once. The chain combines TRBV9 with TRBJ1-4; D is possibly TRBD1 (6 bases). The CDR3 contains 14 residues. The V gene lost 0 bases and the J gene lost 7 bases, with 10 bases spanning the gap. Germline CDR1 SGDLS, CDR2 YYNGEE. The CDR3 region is CASSVGLGGEKLFF. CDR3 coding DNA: TGTGCCAGCAGCGTAGGGCTAGGGGGTGAAAAACTGTTTTTT.

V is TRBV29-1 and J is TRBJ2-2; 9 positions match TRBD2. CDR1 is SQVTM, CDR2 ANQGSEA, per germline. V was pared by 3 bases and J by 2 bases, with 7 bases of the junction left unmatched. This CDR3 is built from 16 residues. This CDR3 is CSVDAAGGGNTGELFF. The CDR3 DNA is TGCAGCGTTGACGCAGCGGGGGGAGGAAACACCGGGGAGCTGTTTTTT.

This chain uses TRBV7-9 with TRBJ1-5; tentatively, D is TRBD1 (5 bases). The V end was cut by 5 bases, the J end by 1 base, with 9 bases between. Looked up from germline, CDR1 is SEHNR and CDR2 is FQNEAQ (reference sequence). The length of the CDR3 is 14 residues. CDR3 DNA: TGTGCCAGCAGCCCGCGGGACAGCAATCAGCCCCAGCATTTT. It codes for CASSPRDSNQPQHF.

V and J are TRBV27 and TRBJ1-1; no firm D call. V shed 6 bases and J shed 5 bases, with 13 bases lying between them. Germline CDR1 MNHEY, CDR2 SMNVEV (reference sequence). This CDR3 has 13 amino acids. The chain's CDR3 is CASSDLVETEAFF. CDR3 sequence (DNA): TGTGCCAGCAGCGACTTGGTGGAAACTGAAGCTTTCTTT.

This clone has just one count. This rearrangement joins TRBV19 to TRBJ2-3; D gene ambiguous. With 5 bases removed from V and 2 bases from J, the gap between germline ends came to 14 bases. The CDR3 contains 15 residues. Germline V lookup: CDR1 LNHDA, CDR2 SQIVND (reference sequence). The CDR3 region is CASSERHSNTDTQYF. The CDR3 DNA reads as TGTGCCAGTAGTGAGAGACACAGTAACACAGATACGCAGTATTTT.

The CDR3 loop reads CASSLVAGDSYEQYF. The DNA for the CDR3 is TGCGCCAGCAGCTTGGTAGCGGGGGACTCCTACGAGCAGTACTTC. The J gene is TRBJ2-7, the V gene TRBV5-1; 9 bases are shared with TRBD2. The V gene end was trimmed by 0 bases and the J gene end by 0 bases; junction bases not matched to a gene: 1. The CDR3 covers 15 residues. Germline CDR1 SGHRS, CDR2 YFSETQ. The whole variable domain, filled in from reference TRBV5-1 and TRBJ2-7, reads KAGVTQTPRYLIKTRGQQVTLSCSPISGHRSVSWYQQTPGQGLQFLFEYFSETQRNKGNFPGRFSGRQFSNSRSEMNVSTLELGDSALYLCASSLVAGDSYEQYFGPGTRLTVT.

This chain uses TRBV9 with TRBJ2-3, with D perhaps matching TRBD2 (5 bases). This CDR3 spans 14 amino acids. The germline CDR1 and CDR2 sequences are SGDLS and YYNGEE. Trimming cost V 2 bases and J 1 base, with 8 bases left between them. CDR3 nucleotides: TGTGCCAGCAGCGTCGGGGTGGGCACAGATACGCAGTATTTT. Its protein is CASSVGVGTDTQYF.

The CDR3 DNA reads as TGTGCCAGCAGCTTAGTGGGCGTGAATGGCAATCAGCCCCAGCATTTT. Its protein is CASSLVGVNGNQPQHF. The chain carries TRBV7-8 and TRBJ1-5, with no clear D. Trimming stripped 1 base from V and 2 bases from J, with 12 bases between. The CDR3 has 16 amino acids. Germline values: CDR1 SGHVS, CDR2 FQNEAQ.

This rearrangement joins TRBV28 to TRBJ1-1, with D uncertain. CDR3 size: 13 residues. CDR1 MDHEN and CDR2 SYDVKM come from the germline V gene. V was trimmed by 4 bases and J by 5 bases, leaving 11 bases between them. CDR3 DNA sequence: TGTGCCAGCAGTTGGGTGGAGGAAACTGAAGCTTTCTTT. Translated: CASSWVEETEAFF.

CDR3 bases: TGCGCCAGCAGCGACCGGCGGACAGGGAGCTCCTACGAGCAGTACTTC. It is translated as CASSDRRTGSSYEQYF. This rearrangement joins TRBV4-1 to TRBJ2-7, with 8 bases matching TRBD1. The CDR3 contains 16 residues. The ends lost 5 bases at V and 0 bases at J; junction bases unmatched: 9. Germline V gene data show CDR1 as MGHRA and CDR2 as YSYEKL.

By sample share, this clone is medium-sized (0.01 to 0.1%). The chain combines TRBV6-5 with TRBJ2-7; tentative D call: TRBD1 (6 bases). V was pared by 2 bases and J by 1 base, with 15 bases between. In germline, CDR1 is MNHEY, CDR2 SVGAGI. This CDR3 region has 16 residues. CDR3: CASSYPTGPGSYEQYF. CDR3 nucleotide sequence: TGTGCCAGCAGTTACCCGACAGGCCCGGGGTCCTACGAGCAGTACTTC.

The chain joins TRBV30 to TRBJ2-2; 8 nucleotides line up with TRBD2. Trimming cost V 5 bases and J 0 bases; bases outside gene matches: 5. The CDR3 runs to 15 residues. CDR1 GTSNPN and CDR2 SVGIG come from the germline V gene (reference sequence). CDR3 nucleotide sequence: TGTGCCTGGGGAAACGGGGGGGCGAACACCGGGGAGCTGTTTTTT. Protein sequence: CAWGNGGANTGELFF. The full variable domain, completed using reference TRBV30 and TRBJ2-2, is SQTIHQWPATLVQPVGSPLSLECTVEGTSNPNLYWYRQAAGRGLQLLFYSVGIGQISSEVPQNLSASRPQDRQFILSSKKLLLSDSGFYLCAWGNGGANTGELFFGEGSRLTVL.

The CDR3 DNA follows: TGTGCCAGCAGCAAAGATAGGACTAGCGGGAGGGTCACAGATACGCAGTATTTT. Protein product: CASSKDRTSGRVTDTQYF. The chain is built from TRBV21-1 and TRBJ2-3; the D call of TRBD2 is as the table states it, not checked on the DNA. TRBV21-1 is listed as a pseudogene. The CDR3 covers 18 residues.

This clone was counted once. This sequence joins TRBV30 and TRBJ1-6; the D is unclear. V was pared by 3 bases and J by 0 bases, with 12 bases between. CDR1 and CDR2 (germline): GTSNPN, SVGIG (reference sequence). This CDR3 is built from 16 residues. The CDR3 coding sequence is TGTGCCTGGAGAGTCGGGAGTAGCTCCTATAATTCACCCCTCCACTTT. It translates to CAWRVGSSSYNSPLHF.

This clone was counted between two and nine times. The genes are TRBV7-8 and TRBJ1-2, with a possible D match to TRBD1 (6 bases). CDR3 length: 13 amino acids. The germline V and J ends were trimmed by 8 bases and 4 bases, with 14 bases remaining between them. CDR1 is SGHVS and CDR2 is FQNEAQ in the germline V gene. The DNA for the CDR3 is TGTGCCAGCCGCAGGGGAAATAGCTATGGCTACACCTTC. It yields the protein CASRRGNSYGYTF.

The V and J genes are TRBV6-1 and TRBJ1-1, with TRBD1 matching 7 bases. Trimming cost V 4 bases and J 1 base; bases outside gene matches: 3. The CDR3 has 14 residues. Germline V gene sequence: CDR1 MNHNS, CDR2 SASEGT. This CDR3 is CASSGWTGNTEAFF. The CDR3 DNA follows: TGTGCCAGCAGTGGGTGGACAGGGAACACTGAAGCTTTCTTT.

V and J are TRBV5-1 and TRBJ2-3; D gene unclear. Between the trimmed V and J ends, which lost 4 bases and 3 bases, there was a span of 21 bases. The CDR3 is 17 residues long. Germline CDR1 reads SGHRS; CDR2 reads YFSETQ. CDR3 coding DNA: TGCGCCAGCAGCCGCCGGAGAGACTTACACACTACAGATACGCAGTATTTT. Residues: CASSRRRDLHTTDTQYF.

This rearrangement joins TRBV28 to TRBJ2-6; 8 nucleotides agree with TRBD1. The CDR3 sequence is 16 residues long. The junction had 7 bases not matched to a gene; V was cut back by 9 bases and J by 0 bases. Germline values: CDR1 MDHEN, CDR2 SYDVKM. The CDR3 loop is CASGTGGFSGANVLTF. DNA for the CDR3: TGTGCCAGTGGGACAGGCGGTTTCTCTGGGGCCAACGTCCTGACTTTC.

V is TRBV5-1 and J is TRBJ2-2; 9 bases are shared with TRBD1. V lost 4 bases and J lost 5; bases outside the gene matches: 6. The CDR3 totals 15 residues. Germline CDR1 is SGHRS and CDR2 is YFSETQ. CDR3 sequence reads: CASSLRTGETGELFF. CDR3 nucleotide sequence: TGCGCCAGCAGCCTGAGGACAGGGGAAACCGGGGAGCTGTTTTTT.

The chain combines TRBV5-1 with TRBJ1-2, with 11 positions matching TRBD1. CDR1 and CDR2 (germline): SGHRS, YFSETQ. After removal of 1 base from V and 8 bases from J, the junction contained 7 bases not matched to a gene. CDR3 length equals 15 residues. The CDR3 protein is CASSLSGQGAEGYTF. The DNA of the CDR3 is TGCGCCAGCAGCTTGTCTGGACAGGGGGCAGAGGGCTACACCTTC.